Each of the 30 T cell receptor beta chains below was sequenced from the same sample in a study of cytomegalovirus exposure and HLA in healthy donors. The PCR made use of 60 Vbeta and 13 Jbeta primers. Clones were sequenced by immunoSEQ multiplex PCR, and TCRdb holds only the in-frame ones, with some missing. The sample holds around 64,000 clones, less than 85% seen once. Material: PBMCs. The receptors were gathered from a man under 40 in good health and CMV-seropositive.

This clone occurred once. The chain is built from TRBV7-2 and TRBJ2-5; no firm D call. The germline gives CDR1 SGHTA, CDR2 FQGNSA. The V end lost 4 bases, the J end lost 2 bases, and 8 bases lay between the germline ends. The CDR3 totals 13 residues. CDR3 sequence (DNA): TGTGCCAGCAGCTCCCAAATTCAAGAGACCCAGTACTTC. It is translated as CASSSQIQETQYF. Full variable domain (rest looked up from reference TRBV7-2 and TRBJ2-5): GAGVSQSPSNKVTEKGKDVELRCDPISGHTALYWYRQSLGQGLEFLIYFQGNSAPDKSGLPSDRFSAERTGGSVSTLTIQRTQQEDSAVYLCASSSQIQETQYFGPGTRLLVL.

The rearrangement uses TRBV4-3 and TRBJ2-2; tentatively, D is TRBD2 (5 bases). V gave up 2 bases and J gave up 2 bases, with 12 bases separating them. Germline V gene lookup returns CDR1 LGHNA and CDR2 YSLEER. CDR3 length: 16 amino acids. The CDR3 loop reads CASSQRPSLNTGELFF. The CDR3 DNA sequence: TGCGCCAGCAGCCAACGGCCTAGCCTCAACACCGGGGAGCTGTTTTTT.

The J gene is TRBJ2-7, the V gene TRBV19, with 8 bases identical to TRBD1. V shed 5 bases, J shed 0 bases, and the junction held 21 bases outside the gene matches. The CDR3 length is 20 residues. Germline-derived CDR1 and CDR2 are LNHDA and SQIVND (reference sequence). CDR3 amino acids: CASSAHVGIGQGPGSYEQYF. CDR3 nucleotide sequence: TGTGCCAGTAGTGCTCATGTGGGGATCGGACAGGGACCAGGCTCCTACGAGCAGTACTTC.

There are a few counts of this clone. V and J are TRBV4-3 and TRBJ2-7; D may be TRBD1 (5 bases). This CDR3 has 14 residues. CDR1 and CDR2 (germline): LGHNA, YSLEER. V lost 4 bases and J lost 0, with 10 bases in between. The CDR3 DNA reads as TGCGCCAGCAGCCGTGGGGCGAGCTCCTACGAGCAGTACTTC. Its protein product is CASSRGASSYEQYF.

In DNA form, the CDR3 reads TGTGCCAGCAACAGGGTCGAAGGGACTAATGAAAAACTGTTTTTT. The encoded protein is CASNRVEGTNEKLFF. This chain uses TRBV2 with TRBJ1-4; D may be TRBD1 (6 bases). The CDR3 covers 15 residues. Germline V gene sequence: CDR1 SNHLY, CDR2 FYNNEI. V was cut by 7 bases and J by 2 bases, with 14 bases left in between.

As for this clone: Here the CDR3 omits its conserved ending phenylalanine or tryptophan, so a read error is the likely source. The limits of the CDR3 on the DNA are not certain, so only TCRdb's listed CDR3 is given. This chain links TRBV6-6 with TRBJ2-7; whether TRBD1, the table's D call, matches the DNA was not checked. From its first to its last residue, the CDR3 has 13 amino acids. Germline CDR1 is MNHNY and CDR2 is SVGAGI (reference sequence). The CDR3 is CASSYSILQVPIS.

The chain uses TRBV7-2 and TRBJ2-7; D gene uncertain. Trimming stripped 5 bases from V and 4 bases from J, with 6 bases between. This CDR3 has 11 residues. Looked up from germline, CDR1 is SGHTA and CDR2 is FQGNSA. CDR3 nucleotides: TGTGCCAGCAGCCCACAATACGAGCAGTACTTC. It specifies CASSPQYEQYF. Drawing the rest from reference TRBV7-2 and TRBJ2-7, the complete variable domain is GAGVSQSPSNKVTEKGKDVELRCDPISGHTALYWYRQSLGQGLEFLIYFQGNSAPDKSGLPSDRFSAERTGGSVSTLTIQRTQQEDSAVYLCASSPQYEQYFGPGTRLTVT.

The chain uses TRBV5-4 and TRBJ1-2; a possible D gene is TRBD1 (5 bases). Trimming removed 4 bases from V and 5 bases from J, with 18 bases in between. Germline CDR1 and CDR2: SGHNT and YYREEE (reference sequence). CDR3 size: 15 residues. The DNA of the CDR3 is TGTGCCAGCAGCCCAAGAGGGCAGGGACTTTATGGCTACACCTTC. It translates to CASSPRGQGLYGYTF.

This clone was observed once. CDR3 sequence (DNA): TGCGCCAGCAGATATGAGAGGGCTGAAGCTTTCTTT. It codes for CASRYERAEAFF. This chain connects TRBV5-1 to TRBJ1-1; D ambiguous. The V and J ends lost 5 bases and 6 bases respectively, with 11 bases between them. This CDR3 is 12 amino acids long. The germline V gene encodes CDR1 SGHRS and CDR2 YFSETQ.

V gene TRBV19 combines with J gene TRBJ1-5, with 9 bases identical to TRBD1. Germline V gene sequence: CDR1 LNHDA, CDR2 SQIVND (reference sequence). This CDR3 comprises 15 residues. V was pared by 5 bases and J by 1 base, with 3 bases of the junction left unmatched. This CDR3 reads CASSWTGASNQPQHF. In DNA form, the CDR3 reads TGTGCCAGTAGTTGGACAGGGGCAAGCAATCAGCCCCAGCATTTT.

CDR3 in amino acids: CASSLPGPYEQYF. CDR3 bases: TGTGCCAGCAGTTTACCAGGGCCCTACGAGCAGTACTTC. The chain uses TRBV28 and TRBJ2-7; possible D gene TRBD1, 5 bases. The CDR3 has 13 amino acids. V lost 2 bases and J 2 bases, leaving 7 bases between the germline ends. The germline V gene encodes CDR1 MDHEN and CDR2 SYDVKM.

The rearrangement joins TRBV30 to TRBJ1-5; a weak D match, TRBD1 (6 bases). CDR3 size: 15 residues. V lost 3 bases and J lost 0, with 12 bases in between. The germline V gene has CDR1 GTSNPN and CDR2 SVGIG (reference sequence). The CDR3 coding sequence is TGTGCCTGGAGCCCGGACAGCCATAGCAATCAGCCCCAGCATTTT. Translated, it gives CAWSPDSHSNQPQHF.

The chain combines TRBV4-2 with TRBJ1-6, with TRBD1 matching over 8 bases. CDR1 is LGHNA, CDR2 YNFKEQ, per germline. Germline trimming cut 0 bases from V and 8 bases from J; bases unmatched to any gene: 12. The CDR3 is made up of 18 amino acids. In DNA form, the CDR3 reads TGTGCCAGCAGCCAAGATTATTTCAGGGGACAGGTTGATTCACCCCTCCACTTT. Translated, it gives CASSQDYFRGQVDSPLHF.

The chain joins TRBV5-6 to TRBJ1-3, with D possibly being TRBD1 (5 bases). Deletions cut 3 bases from V and 4 bases from J, with 14 bases between. The germline CDR1 and CDR2 sequences are SGHDT and YYEEEE. The length of the CDR3 is 15 residues. CDR3 sequence: CASSWGPLGGNTIYF. In DNA form, the CDR3 reads TGTGCCAGCAGCTGGGGCCCCTTGGGGGGAAACACCATATATTTT.

The chain uses TRBV19 and TRBJ2-5; 13 positions agree with TRBD2. CDR1 LNHDA and CDR2 SQIVND come from the germline V gene (reference sequence). The CDR3 is made up of 16 amino acids. J gave up 2 bases and V 4 bases, and 4 bases lay outside the gene matches. The CDR3 protein is CASSTRLAGGQETQYF. CDR3 DNA sequence: TGTGCCAGTAGTACCCGACTAGCGGGGGGACAAGAGACCCAGTACTTC.

J is TRBJ2-7 and V is TRBV7-8; D is possibly TRBD1 (6 bases). CDR1 and CDR2 from the germline V gene are SGHVS and FQNEAQ. With 4 bases removed from V and 3 bases from J, the gap between germline ends came to 13 bases. The CDR3 is made up of 14 amino acids. The CDR3 here is CASSSSTGYYEQYF. CDR3 nucleotides: TGTGCCAGCAGCTCGTCTACAGGGTACTACGAGCAGTACTTC. Combining the CDR3 with reference TRBV7-8 and TRBJ2-7 gives the whole variable domain GAGVSQSPRYKVAKRGQDVALRCDPISGHVSLFWYQQALGQGPEFLTYFQNEAQLDKSGLPSDRFFAERPEGSVSTLKIQRTQQEDSAVYLCASSSSTGYYEQYFGPGTRLTVT.

V usage is TRBV10-2 and J usage is TRBJ2-5; D call uncertain. Germline V CDR1 and CDR2: WSHSY, SAAADI. The CDR3 totals 13 residues. V gave up 3 bases and J gave up 4 bases, with 9 bases separating them. This CDR3 is CASSENSRETQYF. The CDR3 DNA sequence: TGCGCCAGCAGTGAAAATTCCCGAGAGACCCAGTACTTC.

CDR3 region: CASSQLGGRADTQYF. CDR3 sequence (DNA): TGTGCCAGCAGCCAATTGGGGGGGCGGGCAGATACGCAGTATTTT. This chain joins TRBV14 and TRBJ2-3, with TRBD2 as a possible D gene (7 bases). This CDR3 spans 15 amino acids. Deletions cut 2 bases from V and 4 bases from J, with 13 bases between. Germline V gene data show CDR1 as SGHDN and CDR2 as FVKESK.

The chain combines TRBV5-4 with TRBJ1-2, with D unresolved. Germline V gene sequence: CDR1 SGHNT, CDR2 YYREEE (reference sequence). V was clipped by 0 bases and J by 8 bases, with 8 bases between them. The CDR3 loop spans 12 amino acids. This CDR3 is CASSLGPLGYTF. CDR3 bases: TGTGCCAGCAGCTTGGGGCCCCTGGGCTACACCTTC.

This chain's CDR3 is CASSPGGGPYEQYF. The CDR3 DNA follows: TGCGCCAGCTCCCCCGGGGGGGGACCCTACGAGCAGTACTTC. The V gene is TRBV4-3, the J gene TRBJ2-7, with 8 bases identical to TRBD2. This CDR3 is 14 amino acids long. V shed 8 bases and J 2 bases; nucleotides not matched to a gene: 8. Germline CDR1 reads LGHNA; CDR2 reads YSLEER.

The chain has TRBV28 and TRBJ1-2; the D gene is possibly TRBD1 (5 bases). CDR1 MDHEN and CDR2 SYDVKM come from the germline V gene. The CDR3 extends over 18 amino acids. Trimming took 3 bases from V and 0 from J, leaving 20 bases between them. CDR3 coding DNA: TGTGCCAGCAGTTTCCCTGGGGGGTGGCGGGATGCTAACTATGGCTACACCTTC. Protein product: CASSFPGGWRDANYGYTF.

This sequence joins TRBV7-9 and TRBJ1-4; D remains unclear. With 5 bases removed from V and 4 bases from J, the gap between germline ends came to 14 bases. The germline gives CDR1 SEHNR, CDR2 FQNEAQ (reference sequence). This CDR3 region has 15 residues. The CDR3: CASSPRGQDNEKLFF. The CDR3 nucleotides read TGTGCCAGCAGCCCCCGAGGGCAGGATAATGAAAAACTGTTTTTT.

About this clone: Germline and junction disagree at one end, which may indicate a read error. The J gene is TRBJ1-6, the V gene TRBV7-8; 9 bases line up with TRBD1. Germline V gives CDR1 SGHVS, CDR2 FQNEAQ. CDR3 length: 17 amino acids. The CDR3 DNA follows: TGTGCCAGCACCTTATCCTTCGACAGGGGGAGAGGATCACCCCTCCACTTT. This encodes CASTLSFDRGRGSPLHF.

The gene calls are TRBV19 and TRBJ1-5, with 7 positions matching TRBD1. With 5 bases clipped from V and 7 bases from J, the junction kept 14 bases outside the gene matches. From germline, CDR1 is LNHDA and CDR2 SQIVND (reference sequence). The CDR3 has 16 amino acids. The CDR3 region is CASSPKTGPANQPQHF. For the CDR3, the DNA is TGTGCCAGTAGTCCAAAGACAGGGCCGGCCAACCAGCCCCAGCATTTT.

The V and J genes are TRBV7-2 and TRBJ2-3; D possibly corresponds to TRBD2 (6 bases). The length of the CDR3 is 17 residues. Trimming took off 3 bases at V and 4 bases at J, with 20 bases between the two ends. CDR1 and CDR2 from the germline V gene are SGHTA and FQGNSA. Written as DNA, the CDR3 is TGTGCCAGCAGCTTTGGGCTAGCGATCGGGATCCCAGATACGCAGTATTTT. Its translation is CASSFGLAIGIPDTQYF. Looking up the rest from reference TRBV7-2 and TRBJ2-3 gives the full variable domain: GAGVSQSPSNKVTEKGKDVELRCDPISGHTALYWYRQSLGQGLEFLIYFQGNSAPDKSGLPSDRFSAERTGGSVSTLTIQRTQQEDSAVYLCASSFGLAIGIPDTQYFGPGTRLTVL.

The CDR3 loop is CASRNPLAGVYEQYF. In nucleotides, the CDR3 is TGTGCCAGCAGGAACCCACTAGCGGGGGTTTACGAGCAGTACTTC. The J gene is TRBJ2-7, the V gene TRBV2, with 11 positions matching TRBD2. This CDR3 has 15 residues. V lost 6 bases and J lost 4; bases outside the gene matches: 8. Germline assignment: CDR1 SNHLY and CDR2 FYNNEI.

J is TRBJ2-7 and V is TRBV6-4; the D is unclear. The CDR3 contains 15 residues. The germline gives CDR1 MRHNA, CDR2 SNTAGT. Trimming took 8 bases from V and 0 from J, leaving 17 bases between them. CDR3 nucleotides: TGTGCCAGCGTCCCCCCATGTCCCAGCTCCTACGAGCAGTACTTC. Its translation is CASVPPCPSSYEQYF.

The chain links TRBV5-5 to TRBJ1-6; the match to TRBD1 covers 7 bases. V gave up 0 bases and J gave up 3 bases; unmatched junction bases: 0. The CDR3 is 15 residues long. Germline V CDR1 and CDR2: SGHKS, YYEKEE (reference sequence). CDR3 loop: CASSLGQGYNSPLHF. CDR3 DNA sequence: TGTGCCAGCAGCTTGGGACAGGGCTATAATTCACCCCTCCACTTT.

This sequence joins TRBV6-1 and TRBJ2-2; 8 positions match TRBD1. V shed 6 bases and J 4 bases; nucleotides not matched to a gene: 4. This CDR3 spans 14 amino acids. CDR1 and CDR2 (germline): MNHNS, SASEGT. CDR3 DNA sequence: TGTGCCAGCAGGCCCGACAGGGGCACCGGGGAGCTGTTTTTT. Protein sequence: CASRPDRGTGELFF.

This clone appeared a single time. The V gene is TRBV5-1, the J gene TRBJ2-5; TRBD1 agrees at 7 bases. V lost 3 bases to trimming and J lost 1 base; unmatched junction nucleotides: 6. Germline assignment: CDR1 SGHRS and CDR2 YFSETQ. The CDR3 covers 15 residues. CDR3 loop: CASSWGTATQETQYF. CDR3 in DNA: TGCGCCAGCAGCTGGGGGACAGCGACCCAAGAGACCCAGTACTTC. The complete variable domain, with remaining parts taken from reference TRBV5-1 and TRBJ2-5, reads KAGVTQTPRYLIKTRGQQVTLSCSPISGHRSVSWYQQTPGQGLQFLFEYFSETQRNKGNFPGRFSGRQFSNSRSEMNVSTLELGDSALYLCASSWGTATQETQYFGPGTRLLVL.